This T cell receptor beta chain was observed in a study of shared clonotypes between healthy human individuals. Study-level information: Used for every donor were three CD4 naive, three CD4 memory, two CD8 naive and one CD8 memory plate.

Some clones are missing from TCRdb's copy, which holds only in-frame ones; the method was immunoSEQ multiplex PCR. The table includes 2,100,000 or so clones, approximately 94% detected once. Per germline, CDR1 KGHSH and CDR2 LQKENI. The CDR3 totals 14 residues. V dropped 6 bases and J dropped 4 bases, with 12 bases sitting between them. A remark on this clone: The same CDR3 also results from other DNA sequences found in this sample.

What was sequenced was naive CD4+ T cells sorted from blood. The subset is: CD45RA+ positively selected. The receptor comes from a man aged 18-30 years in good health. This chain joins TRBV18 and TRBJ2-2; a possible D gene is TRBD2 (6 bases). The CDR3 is CASSPGLATGELFF. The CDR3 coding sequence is TGTGCCAGCTCGCCGGGACTCGCCACCGGGGAGCTGTTTTTT.